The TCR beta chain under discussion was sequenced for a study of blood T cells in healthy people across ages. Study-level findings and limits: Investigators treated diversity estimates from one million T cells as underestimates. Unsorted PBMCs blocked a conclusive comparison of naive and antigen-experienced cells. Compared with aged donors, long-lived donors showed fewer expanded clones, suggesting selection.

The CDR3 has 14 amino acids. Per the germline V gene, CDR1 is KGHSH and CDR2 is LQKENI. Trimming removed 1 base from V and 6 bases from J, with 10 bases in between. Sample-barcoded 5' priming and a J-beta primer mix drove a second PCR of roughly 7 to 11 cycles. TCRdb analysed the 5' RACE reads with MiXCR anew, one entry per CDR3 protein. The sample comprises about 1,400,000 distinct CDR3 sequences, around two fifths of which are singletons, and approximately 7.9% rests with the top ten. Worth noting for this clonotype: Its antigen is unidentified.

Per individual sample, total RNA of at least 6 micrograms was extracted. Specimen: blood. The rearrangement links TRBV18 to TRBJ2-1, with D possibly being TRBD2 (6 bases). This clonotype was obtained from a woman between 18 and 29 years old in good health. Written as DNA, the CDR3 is TGTGCCAGCTCACCACAGCGGGCGCTCAATGAGCAGTTCTTC. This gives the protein CASSPQRALNEQFF.